This T cell receptor beta chain was retrieved from a study of technical replicates of blood from several donors. Germline V gives CDR1 MDHEN, CDR2 SYDVKM. The V gene end was trimmed by 7 bases and the J gene end by 7 bases; junction bases not matched to a gene: 18. This CDR3 has 17 amino acids. Sequencing was performed with immunoSEQ multiplex PCR; in TCRdb, only in-frame clones are kept and a portion is missing. The repertoire holds 65,000 to 80,000 clones, 95% to 98% seen once, with roughly 0.33% in the top ten. Sequenced material: T cells isolated from PBMCs. The TCR was taken from a human donor in good health. The rearrangement links TRBV28 to TRBJ2-1; TRBD2 matches at 8 bases. CDR3 sequence reads: CASTSLPGTRGWNEQFF. The CDR3 region has the DNA TGTGCCAGCACCTCCCTCCCCGGGACTAGAGGGTGGAATGAGCAGTTCTTC.